These T cell receptor beta chains were read from a single sample in a study of CD8 T cells in ankylosing spondylitis. TCRdb processed the 5' RACE reads anew with MiXCR; each CDR3 protein has one entry. The table records 150,000 to 200,000 distinct CDR3 sequences, 18% of them present only once. Sequenced sample: blood, either unsorted or a sorted T cell fraction (not recorded which). These receptors came from a male donor with ankylosing spondylitis or in good health (not recorded which). The CDR3 runs from the conserved cysteine through the conserved F or W. A D gene is named only where the DNA matches it firmly. Size is stated for part of the rows, as once, few or many counts, or as a class when the clone is expanded.

TRBJ2-7 | NA | many | TRBV29-1 | 13 | CSVEGLGSYEQYF | TGCAGCGTTGAAGGTCTAGGTAGCTACGAGCAGTACTTC
TRBJ2-5 | NA | many | TRBV5-6 | 13 | CASSARIQETQYF | TGTGCCAGCAGCGCAAGGATACAAGAGACCCAGTACTTC
TRBJ2-7 | NA | few | TRBV6-5 | 13 | CASSYRSGREQYF | TGTGCCAGCAGTTACAGATCCGGGAGAGAGCAGTACTTC
TRBJ2-1 | NA | NA | TRBV5-1 | 12 | CTSSLVLNEQFF | TGCACCAGCAGCTTGGTCCTCAATGAGCAGTTCTTC
TRBJ1-1 | NA | many | TRBV5-1 | 13 | CASSLQGPTEAFF | TGCGCCAGCAGCCTTCAGGGCCCCACTGAAGCTTTCTTT
TRBJ1-2 | NA | many | TRBV4-2 | 16 | CASSQTRTGWDYGYTF | TGTGCCAGCAGCCAAACCCGTACAGGGTGGGACTATGGCTACACCTTC
TRBJ2-3 | NA | many | TRBV24-1 | 14 | CATSDFSGTDTQYF | TGTGCCACCAGTGATTTTTCGGGCACAGATACGCAGTATTTT
TRBJ2-7 | TRBD2 | many | TRBV5-1 | 17 | CASSFGLAGGPVAEQYF | TGCGCCAGCAGCTTTGGACTAGCGGGAGGGCCGGTGGCCGAGCAGTACTTC
TRBJ2-3 | TRBD2 | few | TRBV7-9 | 15 | CASSFAAGGADTQYF | TGTGCCAGCAGCTTCGCAGCGGGAGGGGCAGATACGCAGTATTTT
TRBJ1-5 | NA | many | TRBV20-1 | 15 | CSARIGRYSNQPQHF | TGCAGTGCTAGGATCGGGAGATATAGCAATCAGCCCCAGCATTTT
TRBJ2-3 | TRBD2 | NA | TRBV12-3/TRBV12-4 | 18 | CASWGTSGYLRRTDTQYF | TGTGCCAGCTGGGGTACTAGCGGGTACCTACGACGCACAGATACGCAGTATTTT
TRBJ2-2 | TRBD2 | many | TRBV6-1 | 19 | CASSERSGLAGPRTGELFF | TGTGCCAGCAGTGAAAGGAGCGGGCTAGCGGGACCCCGGACCGGGGAGCTGTTTTTT
TRBJ2-2 | NA | many | TRBV4-2 | 14 | CASSQLQVTGELFF | TGTGCCAGCAGCCAATTACAGGTCACCGGGGAGCTGTTTTTT
TRBJ2-7 | NA | NA | TRBV12-3/TRBV12-4 | 14 | CASSFSGHYYEQYF | TGTGCCAGCAGTTTTTCGGGACACTACTACGAGCAGTACTTC
TRBJ2-1 | NA | many | TRBV12-3/TRBV12-4 | 16 | CASSGWAGIAYNEQFF | TGTGCCAGCAGCGGTTGGGCGGGTATCGCCTACAATGAGCAGTTCTTC
TRBJ1-5 | NA | many | TRBV20-1 | 14 | CSALGSWRHQPQHF | TGCAGTGCCCTAGGGTCCTGGCGGCATCAGCCCCAGCATTTT
TRBJ2-7 | NA | many | TRBV20-1 | 12 | CSGKTDFYEQYF | TGCAGTGGAAAGACGGATTTCTACGAGCAGTACTTC
TRBJ2-5 | TRBD2 | NA | TRBV20-1 | 16 | CSAFFPGLAGVETQYF | TGCAGTGCTTTTTTCCCTGGACTAGCGGGAGTGGAGACCCAGTACTTC
TRBJ2-4 | TRBD2 | few | TRBV7-2 | 19 | CASSLYWLAGGLAKNIQYF | TGTGCCAGCAGCTTATATTGGCTAGCGGGAGGGTTAGCCAAAAACATTCAGTACTTC
TRBJ1-2 | TRBD1 | many | TRBV5-4 | 14 | CASSSGQGGYGYTF | TGTGCCAGCAGCTCAGGACAGGGGGGGTATGGCTACACCTTC